The sequence of this T cell receptor beta chain was determined in a study of T cells in localized non-small cell lung cancer. Germline lookup yields CDR1 MNHNS and CDR2 SASEGT. This CDR3 contains 14 residues. Trimming shortened V by 3 bases and J by 2 bases, and 8 bases separated the two germline ends. Here immunoSEQ multiplex PCR was the method, and the copy in TCRdb shows in-frame clones only, minus some. This table holds roughly 25,000 clones, 92% found once. General study results and limits: Sequence data derive from only one tumor region, so heterogeneity remains possible. There was an association of higher blood T cell density with longer overall survival. The study found T cell clonality highest in uninvolved adjacent lung, above tumor. Appearance in adjacent lung was seen for a median around 60 of the top 100 tumor clones.

In the case of this clone: The antigen remains undetermined.

The chain recombines TRBV6-1 with TRBJ1-3; no clear D gene. The TCR was taken from a man aged 35-69 years with stage III squamous cell lung carcinoma. Sequenced here: peripheral blood, sampled before any cancer treatment. The CDR3 here is CASSDSPAGNTIYF. CDR3 DNA: TGTGCCAGCAGTGATTCACCGGCTGGAAACACCATATATTTT.